This TCR beta chain was sequenced in a study of molecular identifiers for immune sequencing clone quantification. With respect to this clonotype: The target antigen is unknown.

Study-level points and caveats: Clone sizes that are highly expanded could be underestimated when identical TCR molecules share a barcode. Beyond 20 RNA copies, clones held over 98% of effector molecules, compared with under 1% in naive cells.

Naive CD8 T cells were picked out by sorting for CD8+CD4-CCR7+CD45RA+. The CDR3 loop spans 14 amino acids. The V gene's germline CDR1 is MNHNY and CDR2 SVGAGI (reference sequence). V was clipped by 7 bases and J by 1 base, with 12 bases between them. Bulk libraries came from a prior protocol with listed TCR primers. In TCRdb, the PCR reads were re-called with MiXCR into one record per CDR3 protein. The table has around 480,000 distinct CDR3 sequences, roughly a fifth seen once. This clonotype originated in a human donor in good health. Some libraries in this study had Jurkat cell RNA spiked in. The source material was naive CD8+ T cells from blood, with Jurkat cell RNA spiked in. Subset noted: FACS-sorted CD8+CD4-CCR7+CD45RA+ naive T cells. The chain joins TRBV6-6 to TRBJ2-3; D is unresolved. The CDR3 sequence: CASTGLKRTDTQYF. The CDR3 DNA reads as TGTGCCAGCACCGGGTTGAAGCGCACAGATACGCAGTATTTT.